This T cell receptor (beta chain) was captured by sequencing in a study of T cells in Graves' hyperthyroidism and ophthalmopathy. Study-level background: Pretreatment peripheral blood was obtained at initial diagnosis.

The table lists this clonotype with many counts. Its target is not known. Study findings and constraints: Ophthalmopathy stood apart from stable hyperthyroidism in a 13 V-J model.

In germline, CDR1 is KGHSH, CDR2 LQKENI. This CDR3 has 14 amino acids. Trimming left V 3 bases short and J 0 bases short, with 9 bases between. RNA transcripts served as the template for amplifying TCR beta CDR3 regions. The HTBI primer set drove a first-round RT-PCR of the TCR CDR3. A single record per CDR3 protein comes from TCRdb applying MiXCR to the multiplex PCR reads. The repertoire includes a few hundred thousand distinct CDR3 sequences, around 19% of them detected once, and roughly two fifths sits in the top ten. The sequence was collected from a man in his forties with Graves' hyperthyroidism. Material: blood. The rearrangement links TRBV18 to TRBJ2-7; no reliable D call. DNA for the CDR3: TGTGCCAGCTCACCGGGCGGAATCTCCTACGAGCAGTACTTC. Encoded protein: CASSPGGISYEQYF.